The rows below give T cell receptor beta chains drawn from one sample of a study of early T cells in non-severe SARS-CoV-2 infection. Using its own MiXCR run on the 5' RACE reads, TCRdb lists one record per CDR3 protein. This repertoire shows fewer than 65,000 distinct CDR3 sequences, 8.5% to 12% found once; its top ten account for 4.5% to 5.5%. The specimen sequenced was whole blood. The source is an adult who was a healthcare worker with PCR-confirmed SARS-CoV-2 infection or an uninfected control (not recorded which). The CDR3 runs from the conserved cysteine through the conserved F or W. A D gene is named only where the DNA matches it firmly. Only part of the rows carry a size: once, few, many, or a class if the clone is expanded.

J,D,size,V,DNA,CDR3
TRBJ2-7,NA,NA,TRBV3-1,TGTGCCAGCAGGCGAGCTGACGTAGCCTCCGAGCAGTACTTC,CASRRADVASEQYF
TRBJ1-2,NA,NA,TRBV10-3,TGTGCCATCAGAGGAAATACAGGTACCCATGGCTACACCTTC,CAIRGNTGTHGYTF
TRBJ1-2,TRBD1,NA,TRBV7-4,TGTGCCAGCAGCTTAGTAGGACAGGTCTATGGCTACACCTTC,CASSLVGQVYGYTF
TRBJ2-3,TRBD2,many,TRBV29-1,TGCAGCGTTAAAGCGGGAATCGGCACAGATACGCAGTATTTT,CSVKAGIGTDTQYF
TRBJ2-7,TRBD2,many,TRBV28,TGTGCCAGCAGCCCCGGACTAGCGGGGACCCGCTACGAGCAGTACTTC,CASSPGLAGTRYEQYF
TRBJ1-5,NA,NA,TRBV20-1,TGCAGTGCTAGGGGGGACTATCAGCCCCAGCATTTT,CSARGDYQPQHF
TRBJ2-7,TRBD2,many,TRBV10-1,TGCGCCAGCAGTGGCCGGACTAGTCCGCAGTACTTC,CASSGRTSPQYF
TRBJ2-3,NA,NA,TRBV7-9,TGTGCCAGCAGCTTAAAATTAGTTCCAGATACGCAGTATTTT,CASSLKLVPDTQYF
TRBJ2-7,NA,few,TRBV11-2,TGTGCCAGCAGCGTACAACCGGGGTATCCCCCCGAGCAGTACTTC,CASSVQPGYPPEQYF
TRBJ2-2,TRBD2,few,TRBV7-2,TGTGCCAGCAGCTTAGAACTAGCGGGGAACACCGGGGAGCTGTTTTTT,CASSLELAGNTGELFF
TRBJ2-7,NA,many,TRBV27,TGTGCCAGCGCCTGGGGGGTGTCCTACGAGCAGTACTTC,CASAWGVSYEQYF
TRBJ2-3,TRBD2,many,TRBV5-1,TGCGCCAGCAGCGGGGGGACTAGCGGATCAGATACGCAGTATTTT,CASSGGTSGSDTQYF
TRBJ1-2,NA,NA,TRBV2,TGTGCCAGCAGTGACTCAGCCGGCTATGGCTACACCTTC,CASSDSAGYGYTF
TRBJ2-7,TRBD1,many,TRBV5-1,TGCGCCAGCAGCCCGGGACAGGGGGCCTCCTACGAGCAGTACTTC,CASSPGQGASYEQYF
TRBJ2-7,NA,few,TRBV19,TGTGCCAGTAGTATAGATAGCACTACCTACGAGCAGTACTTC,CASSIDSTTYEQYF
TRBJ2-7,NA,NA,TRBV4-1,TGCGCCAGCAGCCAACAGGCGACCTACGAGCAGTACTTC,CASSQQATYEQYF
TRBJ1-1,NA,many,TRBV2,TGTGCCAGCTCAGGAGGGCGAGCTTTCTTT,CASSGGRAFF
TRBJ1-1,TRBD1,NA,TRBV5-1,TGCGCCAGCAGAGGACAGGGGGGCACTGAAGCTTTCTTT,CASRGQGGTEAFF
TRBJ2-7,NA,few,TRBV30,TGTGCCTGGAGTGAGCCGGGACTGACCTTATACGAGCAGTACTTC,CAWSEPGLTLYEQYF
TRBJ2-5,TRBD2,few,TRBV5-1,TGCGCCAGCCGCCGAGGGCGGGAGGGCCGGGAGACCCAGTACTTC,CASRRGREGRETQYF
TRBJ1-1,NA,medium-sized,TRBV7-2,TGTGCCAGCAGCTCTACCGCCTTTAGGGAAGCTTTCTTT,CASSSTAFREAFF
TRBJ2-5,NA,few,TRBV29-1,TGCAGCGTTGTTGCAGGTTCGGTTGAGACCCAGTACTTC,CSVVAGSVETQYF
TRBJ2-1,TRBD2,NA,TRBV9,TGTGCCAGCAGCGCGTCCACGCCGGGACTAGCGGGGTACAATGAGCAGTTCTTC,CASSASTPGLAGYNEQFF
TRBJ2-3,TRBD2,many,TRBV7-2,TGTGCCAGCAGCTTTAGTAGCGGGAGGGCCTACCCCACAGATACGCAGTATTTT,CASSFSSGRAYPTDTQYF
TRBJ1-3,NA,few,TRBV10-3,TGTGCCGTACAGGGAGCTGAAAACACCATATATTTT,CAVQGAENTIYF
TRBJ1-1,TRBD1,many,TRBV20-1,TGCAGTGCGACCACCGACAGGGAGAACACTGAAGCTTTCTTT,CSATTDRENTEAFF
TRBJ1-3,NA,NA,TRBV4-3,TGCGCCAGCAGCCAAGATCTTGCGGGGAACTCTGGAAACACCATATATTTT,CASSQDLAGNSGNTIYF
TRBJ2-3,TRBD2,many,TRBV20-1,TGCAGTGCTTCAAGAGCGGGGGACACAGATACGCAGTATTTT,CSASRAGDTDTQYF
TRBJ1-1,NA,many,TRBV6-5,TGTGCCAGCAGTTACTCGGGGGGTCCACCTGAAGCTTTCTTT,CASSYSGGPPEAFF
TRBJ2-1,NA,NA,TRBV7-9,TGTGCCAGCAGCTTGAGGCTAGCGACTTACAATGAGCAGTTCTTC,CASSLRLATYNEQFF
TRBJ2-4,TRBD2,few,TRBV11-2,TGTGCCAGCAGCCTAGGGGACTACTTAGCCAAAAACATTCAGTACTTC,CASSLGDYLAKNIQYF
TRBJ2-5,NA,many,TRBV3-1,TGTGCCAGCAGCCAAGACCGAAGGGGGGCGGAAGAGACCCAGTACTTC,CASSQDRRGAEETQYF
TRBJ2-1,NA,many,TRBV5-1,TGCGCCAGCAGCCTGGAGGGGGATCCTTACAATGAGCAGTTCTTC,CASSLEGDPYNEQFF
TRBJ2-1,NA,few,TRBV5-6,TGTGCCAGCAGCCGGGCGCAGAAATCCTACAATGAGCAGTTCTTC,CASSRAQKSYNEQFF
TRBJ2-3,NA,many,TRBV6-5,TGTGCCAGCAGTCAATACGGGACACCTTACACAGATACGCAGTATTTT,CASSQYGTPYTDTQYF
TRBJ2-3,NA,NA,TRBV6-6,TGTGCCAGCACCACCCCGGACCGATACACAGATACGCAGTATTTT,CASTTPDRYTDTQYF
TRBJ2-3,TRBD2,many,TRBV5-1,TGCGCCAGCAGCCGACTAGCGGGGAGTCCTGATACGCAGTATTTT,CASSRLAGSPDTQYF
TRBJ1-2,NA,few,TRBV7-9,TGTGCCAGCAGCTCCCTGCTTACAGGGAACTATGGCTACACCTTC,CASSSLLTGNYGYTF
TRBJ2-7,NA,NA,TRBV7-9,TGTGCCAGCACAGGGCCCATCTACGAGCAGTACTTC,CASTGPIYEQYF
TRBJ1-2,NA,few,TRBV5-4,TGTGCCAGCAGTCTCGAACAGGAAAACTATGGCTACACCTTC,CASSLEQENYGYTF
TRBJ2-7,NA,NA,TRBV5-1,TGCGCCAGCAGCTTGGAGGCTGGGAGCTACGAGCAGTACTTC,CASSLEAGSYEQYF
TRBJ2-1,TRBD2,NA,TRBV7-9,TGTGCCAGCAGCTTCAGCGGCGGTAGCGGGAGGGCCGGTGAGCAGTTCTTC,CASSFSGGSGRAGEQFF